The 18 T cell receptor beta chains reported below all come from one sample, sequenced in a study of blood T cell repertoires in COVID-19. Method: immunoSEQ multiplex PCR; TCRdb's copy keeps in-frame clones and lacks some. The sample has 150,000 to 200,000 clones, roughly 80% seen once. The sequenced sample consisted of PBMCs or T cells enriched from blood (not recorded which). The receptors were sampled from a man aged 45-65 years who had recovered from COVID-19.

The genes are TRBV7-3 and TRBJ1-6; the match to TRBD1 covers 9 bases. Germline CDR1 SGHTA, CDR2 FQGTGA. The CDR3 is made up of 14 amino acids. Trimming at V came to 0 bases and at J to 13 bases, leaving 4 bases not matched to a gene. This CDR3 is CASSLTGQGRPLHF. DNA for the CDR3: TGTGCCAGCAGCTTAACGGGACAGGGTCGGCCCCTCCACTTT. The entire variable domain, with the rest obtained from reference TRBV7-3 and TRBJ1-6, is as follows: GAGVSQTPSNKVTEKGKYVELRCDPISGHTALYWYRQSLGQGPEFLIYFQGTGAADDSGLPNDRFFAVRPEGSVSTLKIQRTERGDSAVYLCASSLTGQGRPLHFGNGTRLTVT.

CDR3 protein: CASSLGGQGQPQHF. The CDR3 region has the DNA TGCGCCAGCAGCTTGGGTGGGCAGGGTCAGCCCCAGCATTTT. V usage is TRBV5-1 and J usage is TRBJ1-5; D possibly corresponds to TRBD1 (5 bases). Looked up from germline, CDR1 is SGHRS and CDR2 is YFSETQ. The CDR3 is made up of 14 amino acids. The ends were cut back, 0 bases at V and 6 bases at J, with 10 bases in the middle.

V and J are TRBV6-6 and TRBJ1-4; D is unclear. CDR1 is MNHNY and CDR2 is SVGAGI in the germline V gene (reference sequence). The CDR3 loop spans 14 amino acids. Trimming pared 7 bases from V and 8 bases from J, leaving 17 bases between. The CDR3 loop is CASTLQPVGEKLFF. CDR3 nucleotides: TGTGCCAGCACCCTACAGCCAGTTGGGGAAAAACTGTTTTTT.

V and J are TRBV5-1 and TRBJ1-2; D is perhaps TRBD1 (6 bases). The length of the CDR3 is 14 residues. Germline loops: CDR1 SGHRS, CDR2 YFSETQ. V was cut by 1 base and J by 6 bases, with 13 bases left in between. In DNA, the CDR3 is TGCGCCAGCAGCTTGAAACAGGGAGTGGATGGCTACACCTTC. The encoded protein is CASSLKQGVDGYTF.

The chain has TRBV7-9 and TRBJ2-2, with D tentatively TRBD2 (6 bases). Germline loops: CDR1 SEHNR, CDR2 FQNEAQ (reference sequence). Trimming removed 6 bases from V and 3 bases from J, with 17 bases in between. There are 16 residues in the CDR3. CDR3 nucleotides: TGTGCCAGCAGTCCCTTTTTGCCGGGGGACACCGGGGAGCTGTTTTTT. Protein product: CASSPFLPGDTGELFF.

As regards this clone: Sequence at one end of the junction differs from germline and may be a read error. V is TRBV3-1 (or the pseudogene TRBV3-2) and J is TRBJ2-7; no definite D call. This CDR3 contains 12 residues. The germline V gene encodes CDR1 LGHDT and CDR2 YNNKEL (reference sequence). The DNA of the CDR3 is TGTGCCAGCAGCGAAGACGGCTACGAGCAGTACTTC. Amino acids: CASSEDGYEQYF.

The chain has TRBV9 and TRBJ1-1; unclear D gene. The V and J ends lost 4 bases and 0 bases respectively, with 10 bases between them. The CDR3 sequence is 14 residues long. Germline CDR1 and CDR2: SGDLS and YYNGEE. The CDR3 loop is CASSPQRLNTEAFF. The CDR3 DNA reads TGTGCCAGCAGCCCCCAGAGGCTGAACACTGAAGCTTTCTTT.

The rearrangement uses TRBV28 and TRBJ1-5; 8 positions match TRBD1. J gave up 5 bases and V 7 bases, and 10 bases lay outside the gene matches. The CDR3 loop spans 15 amino acids. Per the germline V gene, CDR1 is MDHEN and CDR2 is SYDVKM. The chain's CDR3 is CASTWTGMMDQPQHF. The CDR3 nucleotides read TGTGCCAGCACCTGGACAGGGATGATGGATCAGCCCCAGCATTTT.

This clone was recorded once. The J gene is TRBJ2-2, the V gene TRBV5-3; 9 positions match TRBD2. TRBV5-3 is placed among ORFs of uncertain function. This CDR3 has 14 residues. Losses at the gene ends were 4 bases for V and 6 bases for J; bases not matched to a gene: 4. The CDR3 DNA reads TGTGCCAGAAGCCAAGGACTAGCGTCCGGGGAGCTGTTTTTT. It encodes CARSQGLASGELFF.

The chain employs TRBV2 and TRBJ1-2; D uncertain. Between the trimmed V and J ends, which lost 3 bases and 0 bases, there was a span of 5 bases. Germline lookup yields CDR1 SNHLY and CDR2 FYNNEI. The CDR3 consists of 13 residues. The CDR3 sequence is CASSEASNYGYTF. DNA for the CDR3: TGTGCCAGCAGTGAGGCCTCTAACTATGGCTACACCTTC.

The chain has TRBV7-2 and TRBJ2-3; 8 positions match TRBD2. With 5 bases clipped from V and 2 bases from J, the junction kept 9 bases outside the gene matches. Germline lookup yields CDR1 SGHTA and CDR2 FQGNSA. The CDR3 loop spans 16 amino acids. CDR3 residues: CASSPPGSGATDTQYF. The CDR3 DNA sequence: TGTGCCAGCAGCCCCCCAGGTAGCGGGGCCACAGATACGCAGTATTTT.

In this sample, this clone turned up once. The genes are TRBV5-1 and TRBJ2-5, with a weak D call TRBD2 (6 bases). Between the trimmed V and J ends, which lost 1 base and 1 base, there was a span of 14 bases. Germline V gene sequence: CDR1 SGHRS, CDR2 YFSETQ. CDR3 size: 16 residues. CDR3 sequence (DNA): TGCGCCAGCAGCTTGATGGGCAGGAGGGGCCAAGAGACCCAGTACTTC. Its translation: CASSLMGRRGQETQYF.

V is TRBV19 and J is TRBJ2-5; 7 bases match TRBD2. Germline lookup yields CDR1 LNHDA and CDR2 SQIVND (reference sequence). V shed 5 bases and J 3 bases; nucleotides not matched to a gene: 3. The CDR3 has 13 amino acids. The CDR3 sequence is CASSRGDEETQYF. CDR3 coding DNA: TGTGCCAGTAGTCGGGGGGACGAAGAGACCCAGTACTTC.

This chain uses TRBV7-6 with TRBJ1-1; D is possibly TRBD1 (5 bases). Trimming removed 3 bases at V and 5 bases at J, with 10 bases between. CDR3 length equals 13 residues. CDR1 is SGHVS and CDR2 is FNYEAQ in the germline V gene. CDR3 loop: CASSFLRGTEAFF. In nucleotides, the CDR3 is TGTGCCAGCAGCTTTCTTCGGGGGACTGAAGCTTTCTTT.

The chain couples TRBV3-1 (or the pseudogene TRBV3-2) to TRBJ1-2; 11 bases map to TRBD1. Germline assignment: CDR1 LGHDT and CDR2 YNNKEL (reference sequence). The CDR3 is made up of 16 amino acids. Losses at the gene ends were 4 bases for V and 0 bases for J; bases not matched to a gene: 4. Here the CDR3 reads CASSLSDRGPNYGYTF. The CDR3 DNA reads TGTGCCAGCAGCCTATCGGACAGGGGGCCTAACTATGGCTACACCTTC.

The CDR3 DNA reads TGTGCCAGCGAGACATACAATGAGCAGTTCTTC. This codes for CASETYNEQFF. The chain carries TRBV3-1 (or the pseudogene TRBV3-2) and TRBJ2-1, with unresolved D. Germline loops: CDR1 LGHDT, CDR2 YNNKEL (reference sequence). Trimming shortened V by 8 bases and J by 4 bases, and 6 bases separated the two germline ends. This CDR3 contains 11 residues.

This chain joins TRBV7-6 and TRBJ1-1, with TRBD1 matching over 10 bases. The CDR3 is 17 amino acids. Germline V lookup: CDR1 SGHVS, CDR2 FNYEAQ. Losses at the gene ends were 2 bases for V and 0 bases for J; bases not matched to a gene: 6. The CDR3 nucleotides read TGTGCCAGCAGCTTAAGGGACAGGGGTAGGATGAACACTGAAGCTTTCTTT. Translating gives CASSLRDRGRMNTEAFF.

This chain uses TRBV7-2 with TRBJ2-5; possible D gene TRBD2, 6 bases. Between the trimmed V and J ends, which lost 0 bases and 5 bases, there was a span of 13 bases. This CDR3 has 15 residues. The V gene's germline CDR1 is SGHTA and CDR2 FQGNSA. The CDR3 sequence is CASSLAGLTGETQYF. The CDR3 DNA follows: TGTGCCAGCAGCTTAGCGGGACTTACGGGGGAGACCCAGTACTTC.